This T cell receptor (beta chain) stems from a study of T cell responses to AZD1222 COVID-19 vaccine. The V segment lost 6 bases and the J segment 9 bases; nucleotides outside the gene matches: 5. From germline, CDR1 is SNHLY and CDR2 FYNNEI. The CDR3 consists of 12 residues. Some clones are missing from TCRdb's copy, which holds only in-frame ones; the method was immunoSEQ multiplex PCR. The table lists about 150,000 clones, 85% to 95% of them singletons, with about 1.6% in the top ten. The sequences come from peripheral blood, collected 28 days after the second AZD1222 dose. This sequence joins TRBV2 and TRBJ2-1, with 7 bases aligning to TRBD2. This clonotype was obtained from an adult who received the AZD1222 COVID-19 vaccine. The CDR3 nucleotides read TGTGCCAGCAGAGCGGAGCGGGGTGAGCAGTTCTTC. It codes for CASRAERGEQFF.